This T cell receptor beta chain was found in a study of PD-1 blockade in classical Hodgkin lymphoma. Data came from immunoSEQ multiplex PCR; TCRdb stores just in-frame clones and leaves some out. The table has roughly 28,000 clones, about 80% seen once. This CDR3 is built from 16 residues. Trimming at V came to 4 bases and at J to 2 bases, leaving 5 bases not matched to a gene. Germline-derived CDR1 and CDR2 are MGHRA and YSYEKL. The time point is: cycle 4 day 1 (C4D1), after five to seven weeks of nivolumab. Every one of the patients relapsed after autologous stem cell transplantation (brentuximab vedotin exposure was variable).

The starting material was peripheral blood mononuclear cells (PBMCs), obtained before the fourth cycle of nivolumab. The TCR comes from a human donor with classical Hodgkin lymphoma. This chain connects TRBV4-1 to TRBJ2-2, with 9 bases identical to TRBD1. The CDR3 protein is CASSRKGQGNTGELFF. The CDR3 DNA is TGCGCCAGCAGCCGGAAGGGACAGGGTAACACCGGGGAGCTGTTTTTT.